These 19 T cell receptor beta chains came from one sample sequenced in a study of cytomegalovirus exposure and HLA in healthy donors (dated by TCRdb to between 2016 and 2019). Libraries were prepared through the immunoSEQ multiplex PCR assay. For the multiplex PCR, a mixture combining 60 forward primers for TCR Vbeta segments and 13 reverse primers for TCR Jbeta segments was used. TCRdb limited this immuneACCESS table to in-frame rearrangements with V and J called. A share of clones is missing; checked studies link under half to unresolved V genes, and the rest is unexplained. In this sample the table shows about 230,000 clones, more than 75% of which occur a single time. Around 1.4% of the sample rests with the top ten. The sequenced sample consisted of PBMCs. Receptor source: a human donor in good health.

This clone was observed a few times. The chain has TRBV9 and TRBJ2-3, with TRBD1 matching 9 bases. Germline lookup yields CDR1 SGDLS and CDR2 YYNGEE. V lost 4 bases and J lost 0; bases outside the gene matches: 3. The CDR3 is made up of 15 amino acids. CDR3 DNA sequence: TGTGCCAGCAGCCTGGGACAGGGAAGCACAGATACGCAGTATTTT. Translated, it gives CASSLGQGSTDTQYF.

This clone was seen once. This chain connects TRBV5-6 to TRBJ1-2; D not certain. V was shortened by 2 bases and J by 4 bases, with 6 bases between the two germline ends. The CDR3 extends over 12 amino acids. In germline, CDR1 is SGHDT, CDR2 YYEEEE. Here the CDR3 reads CASSFRLYGYTF. The CDR3 bases are TGTGCCAGCAGCTTCAGACTCTATGGCTACACCTTC.

In regard to this clone: At one of its ends the junction is not consistent with the germline gene, which may arise from a read error. The CDR3 reads CASSWGTSGSTGELFF. In nucleotides, the CDR3 is TGTGCTAGCAGCTGGGGGACTAGCGGGAGTACCGGGGAGCTGTTTTTT. The chain recombines TRBV7-7 with TRBJ2-2, with 14 bases lining up with TRBD2. The CDR3 contains 16 residues. Germline loops: CDR1 SSHAT, CDR2 FNYEAQ (reference sequence).

The chain employs TRBV7-9 and TRBJ1-2; 10 bases are shared with TRBD1. Trimming cost V 0 bases and J 1 base; bases outside gene matches: 5. From germline, CDR1 is SEHNR and CDR2 FQNEAQ (reference sequence). The CDR3 contains 17 residues. Written as DNA, the CDR3 is TGTGCCAGCAGCTTAGCTCCTCGGACAGGGGGTAACTATGGCTACACCTTC. Encoded protein: CASSLAPRTGGNYGYTF.

The gene calls are TRBV29-1 and TRBJ2-1; 7 nucleotides line up with TRBD2. V trimming: 4 bases; J trimming: 6 bases; junction bases outside the gene matches: 3. The CDR3 totals 12 residues. CDR1 and CDR2 (germline): SQVTM, ANQGSEA. The CDR3 sequence is CSVGTRLNEQFF. For the CDR3, the DNA is TGCAGCGTTGGGACTAGACTCAATGAGCAGTTCTTC.

V and J are TRBV19 and TRBJ1-1, with 9 bases identical to TRBD1. Per the germline V gene, CDR1 is LNHDA and CDR2 is SQIVND (reference sequence). This CDR3 is 13 amino acids long. Trimming cost V 6 bases and J 5 bases; bases outside gene matches: 4. Written as DNA, the CDR3 is TGTGCCAGTAGAGCGACAGGGGGAACTGAAGCTTTCTTT. Protein sequence: CASRATGGTEAFF.

The genes are TRBV19 and TRBJ2-1; 16 positions agree with TRBD2. Trimming cost V 3 bases and J 4 bases; bases outside gene matches: 3. From germline, CDR1 is LNHDA and CDR2 SQIVND (reference sequence). The CDR3 runs to 17 residues. The CDR3 loop is CASSIGTSGGGYNEQFF. The CDR3 bases are TGTGCCAGTAGTATCGGGACTAGCGGGGGGGGTTACAATGAGCAGTTCTTC.

A note on this clone: This specimen includes other DNA sequences encoding the same CDR3. This chain connects TRBV4-1 to TRBJ1-4; D is possibly TRBD1 (6 bases). The CDR3 spans 15 residues. Germline V lookup: CDR1 MGHRA, CDR2 YSYEKL. V dropped 0 bases and J dropped 8 bases, with 13 bases sitting between them. Here the CDR3 DNA reads TGCGCCAGCAGCCAAGATTCAGGGGCCGGAGAAAAACTGTTTTTT. Its translation: CASSQDSGAGEKLFF.

The chain couples TRBV9 to TRBJ2-4, with D perhaps TRBD2 (6 bases). CDR3 length: 16 residues. The ends were cut back, 0 bases at V and 1 base at J, with 11 bases in the middle. From germline, CDR1 is SGDLS and CDR2 YYNGEE. The CDR3, as DNA: TGTGCCAGCAGCGTAGACGGGAGCGGCGCCAAAAACATTCAGTACTTC. Translated, it gives CASSVDGSGAKNIQYF.

The chain is built from TRBV2 and TRBJ2-6; D not certain. CDR3 length: 16 amino acids. The V gene lost 5 bases and the J gene lost 0 bases, with 11 bases spanning the gap. Germline CDR1 SNHLY, CDR2 FYNNEI. The CDR3 region is CASSSIEPSGANVLTF. The CDR3 DNA is TGTGCCAGCAGTTCTATTGAGCCCTCTGGGGCCAACGTCCTGACTTTC.

Points on this clone: Other nucleotide sequences from this sample produce the same CDR3. The J gene is TRBJ2-5, the V gene TRBV6-6; perhaps TRBD1 as D (6 bases). The V gene lost 4 bases and the J gene lost 2 bases, with 11 bases spanning the gap. The CDR3 sequence is 14 residues long. Germline V gene sequence: CDR1 MNHNY, CDR2 SVGAGI (reference sequence). DNA of the CDR3: TGTGCCAGCAGTTCCCGACAGGCTCAAGAGACCCAGTACTTC. This gives the protein CASSSRQAQETQYF.

V is TRBV5-1 and J is TRBJ2-5; 9 bases map to TRBD1. There are 15 residues in the CDR3. The V and J ends lost 0 bases and 11 bases, in that order; junction bases with no gene match: 11. CDR1 SGHRS and CDR2 YFSETQ come from the germline V gene. CDR3 DNA: TGCGCCAGCAGCTTGGACAGGACAGGGGCGAGGGAGCAGTACTTC. It encodes CASSLDRTGAREQYF. Supplemented by reference TRBV5-1 and TRBJ2-5, the full variable domain reads KAGVTQTPRYLIKTRGQQVTLSCSPISGHRSVSWYQQTPGQGLQFLFEYFSETQRNKGNFPGRFSGRQFSNSRSEMNVSTLELGDSALYLCASSLDRTGAREQYFGPGTRLLVL.

This clone was detected a few times. The chain links TRBV6-6 to TRBJ1-1, with D perhaps matching TRBD1 (5 bases). Germline values: CDR1 MNHNY, CDR2 SVGAGI (reference sequence). This CDR3 contains 14 residues. The V end lost 5 bases, the J end lost 3 bases, and 13 bases lay between the germline ends. The CDR3 loop is CASSSRGGDTEAFF. The CDR3 DNA reads as TGTGCCAGCAGTAGCCGGGGGGGGGACACTGAAGCTTTCTTT.

The V call is TRBV4-1, the J call TRBJ1-1; TRBD1 matches 10 bases. Looked up from germline, CDR1 is MGHRA and CDR2 is YSYEKL. The CDR3 loop spans 15 amino acids. Unmatched junction bases numbered 7, after V lost 4 bases and J lost 5 bases. The CDR3 nucleotides are TGCGCCAGCAGCCTAAGCGGACAGGGGGTGACTGAAGCTTTCTTT. This gives the protein CASSLSGQGVTEAFF.

The chain joins TRBV5-1 to TRBJ2-1, with TRBD1 matching 7 bases. Germline trimming cut 7 bases from V and 6 bases from J; bases unmatched to any gene: 10. CDR1 and CDR2 from the germline V gene are SGHRS and YFSETQ. The CDR3 runs 14 residues. The CDR3 nucleotides are TGCGCCAGCGCCACAGGGGAGAGTGTCAATGAGCAGTTCTTC. It codes for CASATGESVNEQFF.

The chain employs TRBV5-1 and TRBJ1-1; a weak D match, TRBD1 (6 bases). From germline, CDR1 is SGHRS and CDR2 YFSETQ. Trimming took off 4 bases at V and 6 bases at J, with 16 bases between the two ends. The CDR3 contains 14 residues. CDR3 nucleotide sequence: TGCGCCAGCAGCCCGTGGGGGGGCGCGTCTGAAGCTTTCTTT. Protein product: CASSPWGGASEAFF.

The genes are TRBV27 and TRBJ1-4, with unresolved D. This CDR3 contains 12 residues. Trimming cost V 8 bases and J 8 bases, with 12 bases left between them. Germline values: CDR1 MNHEY, CDR2 SMNVEV (reference sequence). In DNA form, the CDR3 reads TGTGCCAGCGGGAGGAGAGGGGAAAAACTGTTTTTT. Its translation is CASGRRGEKLFF.

The rearrangement joins TRBV9 to TRBJ1-4; TRBD1 aligns across 9 bases. CDR3 length: 14 residues. From germline, CDR1 is SGDLS and CDR2 YYNGEE. Trimming at V came to 2 bases and at J to 10 bases, leaving 6 bases not matched to a gene. CDR3 bases: TGTGCCAGCAGCGTGGGGACAGGGAGGCGAAAACTGTTTTTT. This encodes CASSVGTGRRKLFF.

The chain joins TRBV11-3 to TRBJ1-2; 10 nucleotides line up with TRBD1. The germline CDR1 and CDR2 sequences are SGHNT and YENEEA. V lost 1 base, J lost 4 bases, and 6 bases stayed unmatched. CDR3 size: 16 residues. CDR3 sequence (DNA): TGTGCCAGCAGCTTAGCCCGGGACAGGGGTCCCTATGGCTACACCTTC. Translating it yields CASSLARDRGPYGYTF.